This entry lists 12 T cell receptor beta chains sequenced from one sample in a study of blood T cell repertoires in COVID-19. Here immunoSEQ multiplex PCR was the method, and the copy in TCRdb shows in-frame clones only, minus some. Of about 240,000 clones in the sample, approximately 83% were seen once. The sequencing input was peripheral blood. These receptors originate from a human donor in a cohort sampled during active COVID-19.

The chain employs TRBV9 and TRBJ1-1; tentative D call: TRBD1 (6 bases). CDR1 and CDR2 (germline): SGDLS, YYNGEE. The CDR3 is 16 amino acids. Between the trimmed V and J ends, which lost 0 bases and 6 bases, there was a span of 18 bases. The CDR3 bases are TGTGCCAGCAGCGTAGGTGACCACAGGGATACGGCTGAAGCTTTCTTT. It encodes CASSVGDHRDTAEAFF. Complete variable domain (other parts from reference TRBV9 and TRBJ1-1): DSGVTQTPKHLITATGQRVTLRCSPRSGDLSVYWYQQSLDQGLQFLIQYYNGEERAKGNILERFSAQQFPDLHSELNLSSLELGDSALYFCASSVGDHRDTAEAFFGQGTRLTVV.

The chain joins TRBV12-5 to TRBJ1-5; perhaps TRBD1 as D (5 bases). Germline assignment: CDR1 LGHNT and CDR2 FRNRAP. CDR3 size: 15 residues. V lost 2 bases and J lost 7, with 15 bases in between. The CDR3 DNA is TGTGCTAGTGGTTTGAGTATGGGGGGTGGACAGCCCCAGCATTTT. Encoded protein: CASGLSMGGGQPQHF.

The chain recombines TRBV11-2 with TRBJ2-5, with D possibly matching TRBD2 (5 bases). Germline assignment: CDR1 SGHAT and CDR2 FQNNGV. V lost 2 bases and J 1 base, leaving 11 bases between the germline ends. The CDR3 totals 15 residues. Here the CDR3 reads CASSLSGTAQETQYF. The CDR3 DNA reads TGTGCCAGCAGCTTAAGCGGCACAGCCCAAGAGACCCAGTACTTC.

The rearrangement joins TRBV6-5 to TRBJ1-1; 7 nucleotides agree with TRBD1. In germline, CDR1 is MNHEY, CDR2 SVGAGI. The CDR3 spans 15 residues. The V and J ends lost 4 bases and 5 bases, in that order; junction bases with no gene match: 10. The CDR3 here is CASSSSYRGLTEAFF. Written as DNA, the CDR3 is TGTGCCAGCAGTTCCTCATACAGGGGTTTGACTGAAGCTTTCTTT.

The V gene is TRBV10-1, the J gene TRBJ2-2, with D possibly TRBD1 on 6 matching bases. The CDR3 totals 15 residues. V lost 3 bases and J 1 base, leaving 9 bases between the germline ends. Germline V lookup: CDR1 WNHNN, CDR2 SYGVQD (reference sequence). In nucleotides, the CDR3 is TGCGCCAGCAGTGATGGGGGCTGGAACACCGGGGAGCTGTTTTTT. Translating gives CASSDGGWNTGELFF.

A single count supports this clone. This chain uses TRBV24-1 with TRBJ2-1; 8 positions match TRBD2. In germline, CDR1 is KGHDR, CDR2 SFDVKD. The CDR3 runs 18 residues. Trimming took 0 bases from V and 10 from J; bases not matched to a gene: 16. The DNA of the CDR3 is TGTGCCACCAGTGATTTGAAGACAGAACCGCACCGGGGGGGGGAGCAGTTCTTC. As protein: CATSDLKTEPHRGGEQFF.

The chain couples TRBV7-2 to TRBJ2-2, with TRBD2 as a possible D gene (6 bases). Trimming pared 5 bases from V and 8 bases from J, leaving 18 bases between. This CDR3 is 15 amino acids long. Germline CDR1 is SGHTA and CDR2 is FQGNSA. DNA of the CDR3: TGTGCCAGCAGCCCTGCGGGGCCACGGGGAGGGGAGCTGTTTTTT. Its protein is CASSPAGPRGGELFF.

The chain recombines TRBV19 with TRBJ1-5; tentative D call: TRBD1 (6 bases). The CDR3 loop spans 12 amino acids. Trimming took 6 bases from V and 4 from J, leaving 7 bases between them. CDR1 and CDR2 (germline): LNHDA, SQIVND (reference sequence). CDR3 bases: TGTGCCAGTAGGGACAGAAATCAGCCCCAGCATTTT. Amino acids: CASRDRNQPQHF.

This chain uses TRBV19 with TRBJ1-2, with 11 bases aligning to TRBD1. The V and J ends lost 3 bases and 1 base, in that order; junction bases with no gene match: 7. This CDR3 has 17 amino acids. Germline V CDR1 and CDR2: LNHDA, SQIVND (reference sequence). The CDR3 spells CASSIGQGARINYGYTF. The CDR3, as DNA: TGTGCCAGTAGTATCGGACAGGGGGCGCGGATTAACTATGGCTACACCTTC.

Note on this clone: The identical CDR3 is also encoded by other nucleotide sequences in the sample. This rearrangement joins TRBV5-1 to TRBJ2-1; 7 bases map to TRBD2. The trim removed 1 base at V and 3 bases at J, leaving 4 bases unmatched. Germline-derived CDR1 and CDR2 are SGHRS and YFSETQ. The CDR3 contains 15 residues. CDR3 loop: CASSLMGGSYNEQFF. The CDR3 nucleotides are TGCGCCAGCAGCTTGATGGGAGGGAGCTACAATGAGCAGTTCTTC.

The chain carries TRBV27 and TRBJ1-1; possibly TRBD1 for D (5 bases). V was shortened by 2 bases and J by 7 bases, with 17 bases between the two germline ends. CDR1 is MNHEY, CDR2 SMNVEV, per germline (reference sequence). The CDR3 has 15 amino acids. CDR3 region: CASSLRQAGWGEAFF. The DNA for the CDR3 is TGTGCCAGCAGTTTACGGCAGGCAGGGTGGGGTGAAGCTTTCTTT.

This chain uses TRBV18 with TRBJ2-5; unclear D gene. V lost 2 bases to trimming and J lost 3 bases, with 10 bases between them. The CDR3 runs to 14 residues. The germline V gene has CDR1 KGHSH and CDR2 LQKENI. In DNA, the CDR3 is TGTGCCAGCTCACCAAATCCCCGGGAAGAGACCCAGTACTTC. Translation gives CASSPNPREETQYF.